This T cell receptor (beta chain) was sequenced in a study of cytomegalovirus exposure and HLA in healthy donors. This clone was counted at least ten times. The target antigen is unknown. Here immunoSEQ multiplex PCR was the method, and the copy in TCRdb shows in-frame clones only, minus some. The repertoire holds some 50,000 clones, with just over 90% as singletons. Trimming removed 4 bases from V and 4 bases from J; junction bases left unmatched: 5. The CDR3 sequence is 14 residues long. Per germline, CDR1 MNHNS and CDR2 SASEGT. Study results and caveats: Some 150 TCR beta chains were listed as cytomegalovirus-associated.

V gene TRBV6-1 combines with J gene TRBJ2-7; 9 nucleotides align to TRBD1. The sample taken for sequencing was PBMCs. This TCR was recovered from a woman aged 18 to 35 in good health and CMV-seronegative. CDR3 loop: CASSALGQGYEQYF. CDR3 nucleotide sequence: TGTGCCAGCAGTGCCCTAGGACAGGGGTACGAGCAGTACTTC.